A selection of T cell receptor beta chains follows, all from one sample in a study of vaccination effects on CD4 cells after COVID-19. Using immunoSEQ multiplex PCR, the repertoire was profiled, and TCRdb retains in-frame clones only, with some absent. In the table there are over 45,000 clones, about 80% of which are singletons. The antigens these receptors bind are not known. This material consisted of CD4+ T cells from PBMCs cultured without peptide, taken before COVID-19 vaccination. These receptors were taken from a human donor who received a COVID-19 vaccine. CDR3s include the opening cysteine and the closing phenylalanine or tryptophan. The D gene is left open where the match is weak. For some rows the clone size is stated as once, few or many, or as a class when expanded; others skip it.

.,TRBD2,TRBJ2-1,TRBV6-2/TRBV6-3,TGTGCCAGCAGTTTCGGGACTAGCGGGGGGGGGAATGAGCAGTTCTTC,CASSFGTSGGGNEQFF
.,.,TRBJ2-5,TRBV5-1,TGCGCCAGCAGCTACGGATCAGGGAGGGAGACCCAGTACTTC,CASSYGSGRETQYF
.,TRBD2,TRBJ2-3,TRBV7-2,TGTGCCAGCAGCGCGGGGGGGGGCACAGATACGCAGTATTTT,CASSAGGGTDTQYF
.,.,TRBJ1-2,TRBV12-3/TRBV12-4,TGTGCCAGCAGCCCTAATCTTAACTATGGCTACACCTTC,CASSPNLNYGYTF
.,.,TRBJ2-2,TRBV4-3,TGCGCCAGCAGCCAAGAGACAGGCTCCGGGGAGCTGTTTTTT,CASSQETGSGELFF
.,.,TRBJ1-2,TRBV7-9,TGTGCCAGCAGCTTGCTAAATTCGGGCTACACCTTC,CASSLLNSGYTF
.,.,TRBJ2-2,TRBV24-1,TGTGCCACCAGTGATTTTGCGGAAAGGAACACCGGGGAGCTGTTTTTT,CATSDFAERNTGELFF
.,.,TRBJ2-6,TRBV20-1,TGCAGTGCTAGTTCGGTCCAGGGGAATGCTGGGGCCAACGTCCTGACTTTC,CSASSVQGNAGANVLTF
.,.,TRBJ2-5,TRBV7-2,TGTGCCAGCAGCTTAGTGTGGGGGGGCAAAGAGACCCAGTACTTC,CASSLVWGGKETQYF
.,.,TRBJ1-2,TRBV4-3,TGCGCCAGCAGCCAAGTTACGGGCGAAGGGCTCTATGGCTACACCTTC,CASSQVTGEGLYGYTF
.,.,TRBJ2-3,TRBV4-1,TGCGCCAGCAGCTCCCACACGGCAGGCCCCCTAACAGATACGCAGTATTTT,CASSSHTAGPLTDTQYF
.,.,TRBJ1-2,TRBV6-5,TGTGCCAGCGGGTCTAACTATGGCTACACCTTC,CASGSNYGYTF
once,.,TRBJ2-2,TRBV10-1,TGCGCCAGCAGTGATGTGTCAGCGAACACCGGGGAGCTGTTTTTT,CASSDVSANTGELFF
.,.,TRBJ1-3,TRBV9,TGTGCCAGCAGCGTAGAGGCAGGGACATCTGGAAACACCATATATTTT,CASSVEAGTSGNTIYF
once,.,TRBJ2-3,TRBV7-8,TGTGCCAGCAGCTTAATCGCGGGGATTAGCACAGATACGCAGTATTTT,CASSLIAGISTDTQYF
.,.,TRBJ2-3,TRBV5-1,TGCGCCAGCAGCTTGGATCACATCGATACGCAGTATTTT,CASSLDHIDTQYF
.,TRBD1,TRBJ2-1,TRBV9,TGTGCCAGCAGCGTACAGGGGGCGCCGGGCTATGAGCAGTTCTTC,CASSVQGAPGYEQFF
once,TRBD1,TRBJ2-5,TRBV29-1,TGCAGCGTCGCTTATACTCCGGGACAGGGAGAGACCCAGTACTTC,CSVAYTPGQGETQYF
once,TRBD1,TRBJ1-5,TRBV29-1,TGCAGCGTCCAGACAGGGGGAGGTCAGCCCCAGCATTTT,CSVQTGGGQPQHF
.,.,TRBJ1-3,TRBV6-5,TGTGCCAGCAGTTACTTCACAGGTGGAAGCACCATATATTTT,CASSYFTGGSTIYF
.,TRBD1,TRBJ1-4,TRBV5-1,TGCGCCAGCAGCTCTGGACAGGTTGATGAAAAACTGTTTTTT,CASSSGQVDEKLFF
.,TRBD2,TRBJ2-2,TRBV7-2,TGTGCCAGCAGCTTAACTAGCGGGGTGTACACCGGGGAGCTGTTTTTT,CASSLTSGVYTGELFF
.,.,TRBJ1-2,TRBV27,TGTGCCAGCAAACCTCAACAGGGAGTAGAGAGCTACACCTTC,CASKPQQGVESYTF